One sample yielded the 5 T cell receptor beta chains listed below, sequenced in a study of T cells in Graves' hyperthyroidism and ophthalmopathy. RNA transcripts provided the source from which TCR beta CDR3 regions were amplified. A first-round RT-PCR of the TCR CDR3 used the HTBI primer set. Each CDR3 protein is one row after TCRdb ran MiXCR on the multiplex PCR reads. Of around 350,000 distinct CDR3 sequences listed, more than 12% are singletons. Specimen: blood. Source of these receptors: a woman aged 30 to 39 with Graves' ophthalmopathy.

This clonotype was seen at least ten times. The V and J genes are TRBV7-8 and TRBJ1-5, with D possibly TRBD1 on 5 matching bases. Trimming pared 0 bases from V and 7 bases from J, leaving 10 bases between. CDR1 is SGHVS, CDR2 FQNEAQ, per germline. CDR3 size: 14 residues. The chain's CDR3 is CASSLARGVQPQHF. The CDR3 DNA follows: TGTGCCAGCAGCTTAGCACGGGGGGTACAGCCCCAGCATTTT.

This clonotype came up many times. The CDR3 here is CASSLSNGNTIYF. CDR3 DNA sequence: TGTGCCAGCAGCCTCAGCAACGGAAACACCATATATTTT. The chain recombines TRBV7-3 with TRBJ1-3; no clear D. CDR1 SGHTA and CDR2 FQGTGA come from the germline V gene. Trimming took off 5 bases at V and 4 bases at J, with 9 bases between the two ends. The CDR3 sequence is 13 residues long.

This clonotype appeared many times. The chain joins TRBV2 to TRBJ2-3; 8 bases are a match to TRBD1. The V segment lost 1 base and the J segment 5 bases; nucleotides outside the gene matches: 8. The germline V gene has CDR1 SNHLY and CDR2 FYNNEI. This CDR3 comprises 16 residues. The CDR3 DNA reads TGTGCCAGCAGTGAAGGGTGGACAGGGCAGGTAGATACGCAGTATTTT. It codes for CASSEGWTGQVDTQYF.

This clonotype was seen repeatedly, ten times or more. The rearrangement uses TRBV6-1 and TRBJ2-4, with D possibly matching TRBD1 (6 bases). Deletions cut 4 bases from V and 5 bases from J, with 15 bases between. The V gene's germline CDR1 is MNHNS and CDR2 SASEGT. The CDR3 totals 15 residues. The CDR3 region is CASSATRTEENIQYF. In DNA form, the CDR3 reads TGTGCCAGCAGTGCGACCAGGACAGAAGAAAACATTCAGTACTTC.

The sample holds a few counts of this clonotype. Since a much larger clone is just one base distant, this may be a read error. CDR3 amino acids: CGAWDRGRDNEQFF. The CDR3 DNA is TGCGGTGCTTGGGACAGGGGTAGGGACAATGAGCAGTTCTTC. This chain joins TRBV20-1 and TRBJ2-1, with 10 bases lining up with TRBD1. Germline lookup yields CDR1 DFQATT and CDR2 SNEGSKA (reference sequence). This CDR3 contains 14 residues.